These 14 T cell receptor beta chains were all obtained from the same sample, sequenced in a study of vaccination effects on CD4 cells after COVID-19. Antigen-specific CD4+ T cells were first expanded with viral peptide pools by the ViraFEST assay and only then sequenced. The culture ran for around nine days, and then CD4+ T cells were isolated. The vaccine given was either BNT162b2 or mRNA-1273, in two doses. No antigens are known for them. TCRdb keeps only in-frame clones here, not all; method: immunoSEQ multiplex PCR. The table has roughly 46,000 clones, nearly 75% seen once; the top ten hold roughly 16%. The material was CD4+ T cells from PBMCs cultured with HCoV-OC43 spike peptides, obtained after COVID-19 vaccination. Subset specified: HCoV-OC43 spike overlapping peptide pool stimulation. These receptor sequences come from a human donor who received a COVID-19 vaccine.

The table lists this clone with a count of one. The rearrangement joins TRBV24-1 to TRBJ1-2; the D gene is possibly TRBD1 (5 bases). Germline-derived CDR1 and CDR2 are KGHDR and SFDVKD. Trimming left V 4 bases short and J 3 bases short, with 14 bases between. CDR3 length: 15 amino acids. CDR3 in DNA: TGTGCCACCAGTGACCACCCTGGCAGGGACTATGGCTACACCTTC. This encodes CATSDHPGRDYGYTF.

The genes are TRBV11-2 and TRBJ1-5; no clear D gene. Germline V lookup: CDR1 SGHAT, CDR2 FQNNGV. This CDR3 is built from 13 residues. Trimming took off 2 bases at V and 6 bases at J, with 8 bases between the two ends. The DNA for the CDR3 is TGTGCCAGCAGCTTATCGGAGGGTCAGCCCCAGCATTTT. Translated: CASSLSEGQPQHF.

This chain connects TRBV2 to TRBJ1-5, with 10 bases aligning to TRBD1. The V gene end was trimmed by 6 bases and the J gene end by 11 bases; junction bases not matched to a gene: 16. CDR1 is SNHLY and CDR2 is FYNNEI in the germline V gene. The CDR3 totals 16 residues. The CDR3, as DNA: TGTGCCAGCAGCGGTCTCCTTGGACAGGGGGGGTGGGCCCAGCATTTT. It is translated as CASSGLLGQGGWAQHF.

The chain combines TRBV5-1 with TRBJ1-1, with D uncertain. V was clipped by 4 bases and J by 2 bases, with 9 bases between them. Germline lookup yields CDR1 SGHRS and CDR2 YFSETQ. This CDR3 is 13 amino acids long. CDR3 bases: TGCGCCAGCAGCGGAGACGGCAACACTGAAGCTTTCTTT. This translates into CASSGDGNTEAFF.

The chain recombines TRBV7-9 with TRBJ2-5, with D possibly matching TRBD1 (6 bases). The V and J ends lost 7 bases and 1 base respectively, with 10 bases between them. Per the germline V gene, CDR1 is SEHNR and CDR2 is FQNEAQ (reference sequence). The CDR3 is 13 residues long. CDR3 amino acids: CASIRTAQETQYF. CDR3 nucleotides: TGTGCCAGCATCAGGACAGCCCAAGAGACCCAGTACTTC.

This clone is medium-sized within its sample. The genes are TRBV19 and TRBJ1-1, with D perhaps TRBD1 (5 bases). The CDR3 consists of 12 residues. V lost 6 bases and J 5 bases, leaving 10 bases between the germline ends. CDR1 is LNHDA and CDR2 is SQIVND in the germline V gene (reference sequence). The CDR3 DNA reads as TGTGCCAGTAGAGGGGAATGGACTGAAGCTTTCTTT. Translating it yields CASRGEWTEAFF. The variable domain in full, completed from reference TRBV19 and TRBJ1-1, reads DGGITQSPKYLFRKEGQNVTLSCEQNLNHDAMYWYRQDPGQGLRLIYYSQIVNDFQKGDIAEGYSVSREKKESFPLTVTSAQKNPTAFYLCASRGEWTEAFFGQGTRLTVV.

This chain connects TRBV5-8 to TRBJ1-5; TRBD1 aligns across 7 bases. The CDR3 consists of 16 residues. V lost 4 bases, J lost 4 bases, and 11 bases stayed unmatched. The germline gives CDR1 SGHTS, CDR2 YDEGEE. CDR3 amino acids: CASSRRSFRGNQPQHF. The CDR3 nucleotides are TGTGCCAGCAGCCGACGATCGTTCAGGGGGAATCAGCCCCAGCATTTT.

The chain carries TRBV15 and TRBJ2-2; D not certain. The CDR3 length is 15 residues. V lost 0 bases, J lost 2 bases, and 7 bases lay in between. Germline V gene sequence: CDR1 LNHNV, CDR2 YYDKDF (reference sequence). The CDR3 nucleotides read TGTGCCACCAGCAGAGATGTTCTAAACACCGGGGAGCTGTTTTTT. It specifies CATSRDVLNTGELFF.

The J gene is TRBJ1-1, the V gene TRBV18, with D perhaps TRBD1 (6 bases). Germline V gives CDR1 KGHSH, CDR2 LQKENI. The germline V and J ends were trimmed by 0 bases and 10 bases, with 18 bases remaining between them. The length of the CDR3 is 15 residues. In DNA form, the CDR3 reads TGTGCCAGCTCACCACCCGGACAGCCTAACCTGGGAGCTTTCTTT. Its translation: CASSPPGQPNLGAFF.

This clone was picked up one time. Here the CDR3 DNA reads TGTGCCAGCAGTTACGCCCACAGATACACTGAAGCTTTCTTT. Protein product: CASSYAHRYTEAFF. The chain couples TRBV6-5 to TRBJ1-1; D unresolved. This CDR3 has 14 residues. In germline, CDR1 is MNHEY, CDR2 SVGAGI. The V and J ends lost 2 bases and 3 bases respectively, with 10 bases between them.

This clone has only a few counts. The V gene is TRBV21-1, the J gene TRBJ2-2; the table's D call TRBD1 went unverified against the DNA. TRBV21-1 is given as a pseudogene. This CDR3 is built from 17 residues. This chain's CDR3 is CASSLGVNRGRVGELFF. CDR3 DNA sequence: TGTGCCAGCAGCCTTGGGGTGAACAGGGGGCGCGTCGGGGAGCTGTTTTTT.

The J gene is TRBJ1-2, the V gene TRBV19; D is possibly TRBD1 (5 bases). V was pared by 1 base and J by 1 base, with 25 bases between. This CDR3 has 20 residues. Germline V gene lookup returns CDR1 LNHDA and CDR2 SQIVND (reference sequence). The CDR3 spells CASSIVIWAVGEDINYGYTF. The CDR3 DNA reads TGTGCCAGTAGTATAGTTATTTGGGCGGTAGGGGAAGATATTAACTATGGCTACACCTTC.

The V gene is TRBV3-1 (or the pseudogene TRBV3-2), the J gene TRBJ2-7, with TRBD1 matching 7 bases. This CDR3 contains 15 residues. CDR1 and CDR2 (germline): LGHDT, YNNKEL (reference sequence). The junction had 12 bases not matched to a gene; V was cut back by 6 bases and J by 4 bases. CDR3 loop: CASRGARGGSYEQYF. The CDR3 DNA follows: TGTGCCAGCAGAGGAGCACGAGGGGGCAGTTACGAGCAGTACTTC.

This clone was recorded a few times. The chain is built from TRBV7-9 and TRBJ2-6, with D unclear. This CDR3 region has 15 residues. Trimming left V 7 bases short and J 0 bases short, with 10 bases between. CDR1 and CDR2 from the germline V gene are SEHNR and FQNEAQ (reference sequence). The CDR3, as DNA: TGTGCCAGCAATGGGCGACACTCTGGGGCCAACGTCCTGACTTTC. Protein product: CASNGRHSGANVLTF.